This TCR beta chain is drawn from a study of blood T cell repertoires in COVID-19. The overall study: Acute-phase and convalescent COVID-19 samples originated in the United States, Italy and Spain. T cells, B-cell-depleted T cells, or PBMCs supplied cDNA or gDNA.

How the authors handled the data: Amplification of reference gene primers provided the estimated nucleated cell counts. Repertoires were generated with immunoSEQ multiplex PCR, while TCRdb's copy carries only in-frame clones and drops some. V, J and clone size derive from that table, while D and trimming were established from the DNA sequence. Here the sample spans under 30,000 clones, 75% to 85% being singletons. This TCR derives from a human donor in a cohort sampled during active COVID-19. Sequenced sample: peripheral blood.

CDR3: CASSQFWDSGANTEAFF. DNA for the CDR3: TGCGCCAGCAGCCAATTTTGGGACTCCGGGGCTAACACTGAAGCTTTCTTT. The chain employs TRBV4-3 and TRBJ1-1; the D gene is possibly TRBD1 (5 bases). Trimming stripped 2 bases from V and 2 bases from J, with 18 bases between. CDR3 size: 17 residues. The germline CDR1 and CDR2 sequences are LGHNA and YSLEER.